Included here is one T cell receptor beta chain sequence, with context. This sample is drawn from a study of blood T cell repertoires in COVID-19. Study context: Samples came from the United States, Italy and Spain, spanning acute and convalescent COVID-19. Sources were T cells, B-cell-depleted T cells, or PBMCs; the material itself was cDNA or gDNA.

Germline assignment: CDR1 SGHNT and CDR2 YYREEE (reference sequence). The CDR3 sequence is 15 residues long. With 3 bases removed from V and 8 bases from J, the gap between germline ends came to 18 bases. As originally analysed: Nucleated cell counts were estimated from reference gene primer amplification. TCRdb keeps only in-frame clones here, not all; method: immunoSEQ multiplex PCR. V and J calls and clone size follow that table, whereas D and trimming were derived from the DNA. The repertoire consists of over 200,000 clones, with 65% to 85% occurring once and the leading ten covering 6% to 9.5%. The sequence came from a woman aged 80 or over with acute or convalescent COVID-19. The sample consisted of peripheral blood. The chain uses TRBV5-4 and TRBJ2-1; a weak D match, TRBD2 (6 bases). CDR3 loop: CASSSVGDRRDEQFF. The CDR3 nucleotides are TGTGCCAGCAGCTCTGTGGGGGATCGGAGGGATGAGCAGTTCTTC.